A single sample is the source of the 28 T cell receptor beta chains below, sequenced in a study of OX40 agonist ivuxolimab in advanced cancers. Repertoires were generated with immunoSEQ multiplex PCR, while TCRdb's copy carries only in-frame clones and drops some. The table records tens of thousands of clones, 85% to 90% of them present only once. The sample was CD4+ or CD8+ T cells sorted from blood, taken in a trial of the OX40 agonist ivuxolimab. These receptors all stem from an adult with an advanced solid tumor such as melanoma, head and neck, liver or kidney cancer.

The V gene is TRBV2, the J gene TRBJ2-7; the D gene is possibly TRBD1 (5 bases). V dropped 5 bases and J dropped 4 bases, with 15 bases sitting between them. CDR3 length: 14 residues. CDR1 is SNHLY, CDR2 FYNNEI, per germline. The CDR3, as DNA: TGTGCCAGCAGTATTAGGGGTTTTGGGTACGAGCAGTACTTC. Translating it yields CASSIRGFGYEQYF.

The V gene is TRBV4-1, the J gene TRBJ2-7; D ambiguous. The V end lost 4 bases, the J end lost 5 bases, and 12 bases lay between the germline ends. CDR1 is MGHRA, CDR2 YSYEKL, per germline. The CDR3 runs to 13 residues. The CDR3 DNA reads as TGCGCCAGCAGCCGACCGTCGGTAGACGAGCAGTACTTC. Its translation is CASSRPSVDEQYF.

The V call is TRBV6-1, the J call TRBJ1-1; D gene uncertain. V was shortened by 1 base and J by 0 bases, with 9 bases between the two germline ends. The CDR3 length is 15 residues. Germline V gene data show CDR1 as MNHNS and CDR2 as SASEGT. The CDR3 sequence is CASSEDFFMNTEAFF. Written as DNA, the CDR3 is TGTGCCAGCAGTGAAGATTTCTTCATGAACACTGAAGCTTTCTTT.

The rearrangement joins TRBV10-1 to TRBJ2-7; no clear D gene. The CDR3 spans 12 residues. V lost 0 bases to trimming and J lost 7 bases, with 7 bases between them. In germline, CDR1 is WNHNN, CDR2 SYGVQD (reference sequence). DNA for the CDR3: TGCGCCAGCAGTGAGTCCAGGAGAGAGCAGTACTTC. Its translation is CASSESRREQYF.

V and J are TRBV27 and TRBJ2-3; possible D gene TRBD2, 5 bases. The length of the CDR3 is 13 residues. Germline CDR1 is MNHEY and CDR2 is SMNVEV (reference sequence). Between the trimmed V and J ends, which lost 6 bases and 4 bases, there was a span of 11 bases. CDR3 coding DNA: TGTGCCAGCAGCATCATCGGGGCAGATACGCAGTATTTT. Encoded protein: CASSIIGADTQYF.

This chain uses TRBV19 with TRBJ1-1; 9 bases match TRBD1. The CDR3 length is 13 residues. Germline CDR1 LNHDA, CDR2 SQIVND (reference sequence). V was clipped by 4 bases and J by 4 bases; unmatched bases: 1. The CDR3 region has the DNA TGTGCCAGTAGTACGACAGGGGGCACTGAAGCTTTCTTT. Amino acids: CASSTTGGTEAFF.

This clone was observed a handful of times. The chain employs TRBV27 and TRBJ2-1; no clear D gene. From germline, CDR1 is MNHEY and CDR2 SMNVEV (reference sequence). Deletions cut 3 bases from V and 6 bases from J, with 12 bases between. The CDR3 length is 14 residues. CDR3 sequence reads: CASSFSGLVNEQFF. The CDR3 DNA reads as TGTGCCAGCAGTTTTTCGGGTCTAGTCAATGAGCAGTTCTTC.

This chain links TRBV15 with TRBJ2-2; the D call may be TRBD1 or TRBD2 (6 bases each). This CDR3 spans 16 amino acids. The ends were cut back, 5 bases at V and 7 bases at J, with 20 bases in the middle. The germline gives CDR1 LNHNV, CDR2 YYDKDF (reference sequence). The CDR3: CATSPWGAEGGGELFF. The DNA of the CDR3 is TGTGCCACCAGCCCCTGGGGGGCGGAGGGGGGCGGGGAGCTGTTTTTT. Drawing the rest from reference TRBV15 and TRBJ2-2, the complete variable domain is DAMVIQNPRYQVTQFGKPVTLSCSQTLNHNVMYWYQQKSSQAPKLLFHYYDKDFNNEADTPDNFQSRRPNTSFCFLDIRSPGLGDTAMYLCATSPWGAEGGGELFFGEGSRLTVL.

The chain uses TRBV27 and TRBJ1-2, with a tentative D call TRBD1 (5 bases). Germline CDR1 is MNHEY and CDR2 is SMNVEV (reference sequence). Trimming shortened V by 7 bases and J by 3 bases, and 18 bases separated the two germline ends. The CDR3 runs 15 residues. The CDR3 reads CASTLSAGGDYGYTF. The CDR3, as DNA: TGTGCCAGCACTCTCTCGGCCGGGGGGGACTATGGCTACACCTTC.

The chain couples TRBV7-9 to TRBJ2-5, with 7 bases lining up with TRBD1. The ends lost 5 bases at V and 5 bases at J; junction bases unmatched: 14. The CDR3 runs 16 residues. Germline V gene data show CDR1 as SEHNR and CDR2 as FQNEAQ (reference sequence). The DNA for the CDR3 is TGTGCCAGCAGCGGCTGGGACAGCCTACCTTCGGAGACCCAGTACTTC. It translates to CASSGWDSLPSETQYF.

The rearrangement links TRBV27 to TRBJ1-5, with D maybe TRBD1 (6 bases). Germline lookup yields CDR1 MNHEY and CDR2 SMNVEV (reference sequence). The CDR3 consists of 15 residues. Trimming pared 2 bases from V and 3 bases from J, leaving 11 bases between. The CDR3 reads CASSLGGALNQPQHF. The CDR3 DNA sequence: TGTGCCAGCAGTTTAGGGGGGGCCCTCAATCAGCCCCAGCATTTT.

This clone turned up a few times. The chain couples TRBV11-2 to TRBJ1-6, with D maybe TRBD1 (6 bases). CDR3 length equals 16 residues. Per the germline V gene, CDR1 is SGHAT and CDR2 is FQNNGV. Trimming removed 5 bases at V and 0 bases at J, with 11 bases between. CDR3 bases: TGTGCCAGCAGCCTGGACAGTTCCTCCTATAATTCACCCCTCCACTTT. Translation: CASSLDSSSYNSPLHF. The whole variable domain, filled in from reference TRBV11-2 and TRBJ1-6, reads EAGVAQSPRYKIIEKRQSVAFWCNPISGHATLYWYQQILGQGPKLLIQFQNNGVVDDSQLPKDRFSAERLKGVDSTLKIQPAKLEDSAVYLCASSLDSSSYNSPLHFGNGTRLTVT.

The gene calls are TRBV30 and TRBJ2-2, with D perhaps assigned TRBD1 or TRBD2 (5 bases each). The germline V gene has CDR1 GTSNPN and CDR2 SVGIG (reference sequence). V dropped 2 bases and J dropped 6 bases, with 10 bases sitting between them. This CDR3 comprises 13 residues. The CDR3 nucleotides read TGTGCCTGGAGTCTGAGAGGGGCCGGGGAGCTGTTTTTT. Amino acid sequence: CAWSLRGAGELFF.

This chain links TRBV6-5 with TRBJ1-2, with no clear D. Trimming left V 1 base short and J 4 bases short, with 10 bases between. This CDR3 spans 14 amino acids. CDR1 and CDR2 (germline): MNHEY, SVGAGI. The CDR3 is CASSYYGVFYGYTF. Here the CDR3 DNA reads TGTGCCAGCAGTTACTATGGGGTGTTCTATGGCTACACCTTC.

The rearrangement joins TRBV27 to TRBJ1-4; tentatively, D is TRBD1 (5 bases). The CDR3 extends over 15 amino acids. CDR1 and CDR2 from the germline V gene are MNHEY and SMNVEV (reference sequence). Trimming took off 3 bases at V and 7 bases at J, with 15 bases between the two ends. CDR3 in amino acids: CASSFTGSIGEKLFF. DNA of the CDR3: TGTGCCAGCAGTTTTACAGGATCTATCGGTGAAAAACTGTTTTTT. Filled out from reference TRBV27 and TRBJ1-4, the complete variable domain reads EAQVTQNPRYLITVTGKKLTVTCSQNMNHEYMSWYRQDPGLGLRQIYYSMNVEVTDKGDVPEGYKVSRKEKRNFPLILESPSPNQTSLYFCASSFTGSIGEKLFFGSGTQLSVL.

CDR3 residues: CASSSLQVGRGVDEQYF. The CDR3 nucleotides are TGTGCCAGCAGTTCGCTCCAGGTGGGCAGGGGAGTAGATGAGCAGTACTTC. The J gene is TRBJ2-7, the V gene TRBV27; D is possibly TRBD1 (6 bases). The CDR3 is made up of 17 amino acids. CDR1 is MNHEY and CDR2 is SMNVEV in the germline V gene (reference sequence). V was clipped by 4 bases and J by 7 bases, with 26 bases between them.

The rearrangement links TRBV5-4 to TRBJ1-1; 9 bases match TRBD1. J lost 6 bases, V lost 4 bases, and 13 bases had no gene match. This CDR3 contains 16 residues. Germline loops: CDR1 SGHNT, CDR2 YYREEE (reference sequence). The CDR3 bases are TGTGCCAGCAGCCCGGACAGGGGACCTAACGGGGCTGAAGCTTTCTTT. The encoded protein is CASSPDRGPNGAEAFF. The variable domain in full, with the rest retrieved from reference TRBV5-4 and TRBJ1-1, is ETGVTQSPTHLIKTRGQQVTLRCSSQSGHNTVSWYQQALGQGPQFIFQYYREEENGRGNFPPRFSGLQFPNYSSELNVNALELDDSALYLCASSPDRGPNGAEAFFGQGTRLTVV.

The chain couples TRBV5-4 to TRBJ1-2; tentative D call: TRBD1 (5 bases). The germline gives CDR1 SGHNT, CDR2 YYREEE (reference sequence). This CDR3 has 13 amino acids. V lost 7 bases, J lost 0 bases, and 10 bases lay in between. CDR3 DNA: TGTGCCAGCGGGGCGCATCCTAACTATGGCTACACCTTC. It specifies CASGAHPNYGYTF.

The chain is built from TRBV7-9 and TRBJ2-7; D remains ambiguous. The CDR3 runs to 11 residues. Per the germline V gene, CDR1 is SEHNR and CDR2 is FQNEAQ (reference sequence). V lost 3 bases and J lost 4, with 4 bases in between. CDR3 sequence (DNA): TGTGCCAGCAGCTTTGCTTACGAGCAGTACTTC. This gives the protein CASSFAYEQYF.

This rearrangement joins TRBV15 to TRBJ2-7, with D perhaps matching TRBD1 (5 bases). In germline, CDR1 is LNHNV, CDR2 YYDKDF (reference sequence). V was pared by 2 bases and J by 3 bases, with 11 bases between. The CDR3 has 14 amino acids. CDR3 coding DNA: TGTGCCACCAGCAGAAGACAGAGACACTACGAGCAGTACTTC. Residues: CATSRRQRHYEQYF.

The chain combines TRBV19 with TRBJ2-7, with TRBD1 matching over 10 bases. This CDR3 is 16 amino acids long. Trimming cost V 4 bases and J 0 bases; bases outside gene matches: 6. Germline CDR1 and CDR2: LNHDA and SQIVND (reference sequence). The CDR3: CASSTGQGQSSYEQYF. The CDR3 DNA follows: TGTGCCAGTAGTACGGGACAGGGGCAAAGCTCCTACGAGCAGTACTTC. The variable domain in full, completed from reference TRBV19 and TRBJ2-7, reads DGGITQSPKYLFRKEGQNVTLSCEQNLNHDAMYWYRQDPGQGLRLIYYSQIVNDFQKGDIAEGYSVSREKKESFPLTVTSAQKNPTAFYLCASSTGQGQSSYEQYFGPGTRLTVT.

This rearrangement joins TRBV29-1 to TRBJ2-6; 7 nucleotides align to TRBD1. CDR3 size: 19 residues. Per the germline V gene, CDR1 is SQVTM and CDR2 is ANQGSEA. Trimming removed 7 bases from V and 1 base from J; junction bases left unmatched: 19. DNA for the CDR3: TGCAGCGCCATAACCCAGGGGGTCCCCCTGTCTTCTGGGGCCAACGTCCTGACTTTC. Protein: CSAITQGVPLSSGANVLTF.

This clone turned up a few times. CDR3 protein: CASSHPAGTSFPLEQFF. As DNA, the CDR3 is TGTGCCAGCAGCCATCCGGCGGGGACTAGCTTCCCCCTTGAGCAGTTCTTC. This chain links TRBV7-9 with TRBJ2-1; TRBD2 agrees at 9 bases. Germline assignment: CDR1 SEHNR and CDR2 FQNEAQ (reference sequence). This CDR3 region has 17 residues. V lost 5 bases to trimming and J lost 9 bases; unmatched junction nucleotides: 17.

The CDR3 spells CAWSAGTASTDTQYF. Written as DNA, the CDR3 is TGTGCCTGGAGCGCCGGGACAGCTAGCACAGATACGCAGTATTTT. The chain employs TRBV30 and TRBJ2-3, with 7 bases that match TRBD1. The CDR3 extends over 15 amino acids. V was clipped by 3 bases and J by 0 bases; unmatched bases: 6. The germline CDR1 and CDR2 sequences are GTSNPN and SVGIG (reference sequence).

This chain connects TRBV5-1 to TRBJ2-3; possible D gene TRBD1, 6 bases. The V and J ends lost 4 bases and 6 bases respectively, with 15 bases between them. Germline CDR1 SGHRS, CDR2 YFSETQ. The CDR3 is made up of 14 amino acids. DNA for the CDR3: TGCGCCAGCAGCCCCACCACAGGGTACGATACGCAGTATTTT. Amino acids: CASSPTTGYDTQYF.

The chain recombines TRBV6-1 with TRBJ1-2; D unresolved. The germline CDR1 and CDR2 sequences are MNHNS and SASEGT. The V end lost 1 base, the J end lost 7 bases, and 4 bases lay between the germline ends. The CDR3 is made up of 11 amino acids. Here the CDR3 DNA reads TGTGCCAGCAGTGAAGGCCCTGGCTACACCTTC. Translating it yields CASSEGPGYTF.

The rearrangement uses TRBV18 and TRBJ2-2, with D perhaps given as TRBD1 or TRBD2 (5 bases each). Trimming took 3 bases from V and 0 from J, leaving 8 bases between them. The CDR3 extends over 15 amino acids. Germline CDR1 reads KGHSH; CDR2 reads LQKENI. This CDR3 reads CASSPRDPNTGELFF. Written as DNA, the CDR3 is TGTGCCAGCTCACCCAGGGACCCGAACACCGGGGAGCTGTTTTTT.

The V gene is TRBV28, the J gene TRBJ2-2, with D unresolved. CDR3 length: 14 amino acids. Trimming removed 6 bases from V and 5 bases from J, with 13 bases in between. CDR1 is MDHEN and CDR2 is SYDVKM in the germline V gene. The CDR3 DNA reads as TGTGCCAGCAGCCCTGTCTGGGGAACCGGGGAGCTGTTTTTT. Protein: CASSPVWGTGELFF.